The clone carrying this TCR beta chain came up many times. Its antigen is as yet unknown. The source of the sample is a study of T cells in Graves' hyperthyroidism and ophthalmopathy. Study-wide background: Before any treatment, at initial diagnosis, peripheral blood was collected.

Study-wide findings and caveats: Most thyroid clonotypes expanded above 0.001 were also detected in blood.

RNA transcripts served as the template for amplifying TCR beta CDR3 regions. In the first-round RT-PCR of the TCR CDR3, the HTBI primer set was used. TCRdb reanalysed the multiplex PCR reads using MiXCR and keeps one entry per CDR3 protein. The sample lists 400,000 to 450,000 distinct CDR3 sequences; approximately 15% were seen once. The CDR3 totals 14 residues. The V and J ends lost 7 bases and 4 bases, in that order; junction bases with no gene match: 6. Per the germline V gene, CDR1 is SNHLY and CDR2 is FYNNEI. Disease lasting under 3 months, a NOSPECS grade of at least 4, and a Clinical Activity Score of at least 3 were features of the ophthalmopathy patients. Pregnant or lactating patients were excluded, as were those with uncontrolled infection or other autoimmune disease.

The gene calls are TRBV2 and TRBJ2-2, with 7 positions matching TRBD2. The TCR comes from a man aged 18-30 years with Graves' ophthalmopathy. The sample was blood. The CDR3 region has the DNA TGTGCCAGCAATGGGGGGGTCGTCACCGGGGAGCTGTTTTTT. Its protein product is CASNGGVVTGELFF.